The entry below describes one T cell receptor beta chain. This sample is drawn from a study of blood T cell repertoires in COVID-19. About the study: Sample material is recorded as cDNA or gDNA derived from T cells, B-cell-depleted T cells, or PBMCs.

The CDR3 is 17 amino acids. Germline V CDR1 and CDR2: MNHEY, SMNVEV (reference sequence). V was pared by 2 bases and J by 8 bases, with 14 bases of the junction left unmatched. Original processing notes: Estimated nucleated cell counts came from reference gene primer amplification. Profiling relied on immunoSEQ multiplex PCR, and the TCRdb table lists in-frame clones only, not all of them. D and trimming come from the DNA, and the V and J calls and clone size come from that table. Among just over 300,000 clones listed, roughly 87% were seen once. The chain couples TRBV27 to TRBJ1-2; 10 bases are a match to TRBD1. This sequence was found in a man aged 18 to 30 with active or convalescent COVID-19. Sequencing was performed on peripheral blood. The CDR3 protein is CASSLTDRGRFTWGYTF. Written as DNA, the CDR3 is TGTGCCAGCAGTTTAACCGACAGGGGGCGCTTCACCTGGGGCTACACCTTC.